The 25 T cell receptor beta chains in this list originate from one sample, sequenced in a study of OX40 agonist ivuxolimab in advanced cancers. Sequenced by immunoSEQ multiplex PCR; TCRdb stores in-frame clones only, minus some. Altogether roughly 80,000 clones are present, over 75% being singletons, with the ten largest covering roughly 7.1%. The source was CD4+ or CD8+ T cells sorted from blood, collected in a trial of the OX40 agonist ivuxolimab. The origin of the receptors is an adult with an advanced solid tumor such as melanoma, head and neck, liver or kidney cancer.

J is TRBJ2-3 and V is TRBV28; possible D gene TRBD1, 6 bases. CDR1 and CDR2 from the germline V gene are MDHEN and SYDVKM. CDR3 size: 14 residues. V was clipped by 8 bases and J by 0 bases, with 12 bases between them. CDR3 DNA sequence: TGTGCCAGCGGTGGACAGCCTAGCACAGATACGCAGTATTTT. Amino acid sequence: CASGGQPSTDTQYF.

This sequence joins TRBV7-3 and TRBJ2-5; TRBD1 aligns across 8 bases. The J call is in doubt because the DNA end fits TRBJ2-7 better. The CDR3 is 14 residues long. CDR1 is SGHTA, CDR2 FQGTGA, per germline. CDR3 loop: CASSLRGTGHEQYF. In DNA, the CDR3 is TGTGCCAGCAGCTTAAGGGGGACAGGCCACGAGCAGTACTTC.

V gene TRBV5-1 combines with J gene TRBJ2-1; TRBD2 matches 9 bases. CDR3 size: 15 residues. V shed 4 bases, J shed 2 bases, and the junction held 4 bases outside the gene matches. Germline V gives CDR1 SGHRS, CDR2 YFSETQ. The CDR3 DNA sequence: TGCGCCAGCAGCGGTAGCGGGAGTACCTACAATGAGCAGTTCTTC. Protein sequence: CASSGSGSTYNEQFF. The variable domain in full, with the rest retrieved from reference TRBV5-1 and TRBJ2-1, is KAGVTQTPRYLIKTRGQQVTLSCSPISGHRSVSWYQQTPGQGLQFLFEYFSETQRNKGNFPGRFSGRQFSNSRSEMNVSTLELGDSALYLCASSGSGSTYNEQFFGPGTRLTVL.

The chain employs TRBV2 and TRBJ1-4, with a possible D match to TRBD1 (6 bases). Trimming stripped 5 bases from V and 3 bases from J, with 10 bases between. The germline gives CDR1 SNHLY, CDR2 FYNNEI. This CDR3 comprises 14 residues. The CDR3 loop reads CASSLGASNEKLFF. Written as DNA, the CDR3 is TGTGCCAGCAGTCTGGGGGCTTCTAATGAAAAACTGTTTTTT.

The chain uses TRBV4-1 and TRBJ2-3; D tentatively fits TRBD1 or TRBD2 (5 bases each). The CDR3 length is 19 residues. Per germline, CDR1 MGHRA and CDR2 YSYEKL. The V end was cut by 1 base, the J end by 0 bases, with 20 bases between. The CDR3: CASSQGTGASYSSTDTQYF. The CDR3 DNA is TGCGCCAGCAGCCAAGGGACCGGGGCTAGCTACTCTAGCACAGATACGCAGTATTTT.

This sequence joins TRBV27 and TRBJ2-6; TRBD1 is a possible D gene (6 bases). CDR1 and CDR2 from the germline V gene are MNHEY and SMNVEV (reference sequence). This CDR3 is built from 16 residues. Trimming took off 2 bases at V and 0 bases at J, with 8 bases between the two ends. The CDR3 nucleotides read TGTGCCAGCAGTTTAAACAGGGACTCTGGGGCCAACGTCCTGACTTTC. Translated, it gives CASSLNRDSGANVLTF.

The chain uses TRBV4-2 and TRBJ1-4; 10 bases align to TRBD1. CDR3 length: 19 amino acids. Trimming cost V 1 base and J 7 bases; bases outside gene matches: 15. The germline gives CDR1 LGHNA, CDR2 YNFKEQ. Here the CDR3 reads CASSQVHGTGANVREKLFF. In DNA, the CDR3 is TGTGCCAGCAGCCAAGTTCACGGGACAGGGGCCAACGTACGTGAAAAACTGTTTTTT.

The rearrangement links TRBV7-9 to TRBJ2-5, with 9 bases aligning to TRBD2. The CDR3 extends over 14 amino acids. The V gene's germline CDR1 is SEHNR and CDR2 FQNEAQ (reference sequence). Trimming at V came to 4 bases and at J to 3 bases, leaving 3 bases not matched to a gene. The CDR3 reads CASSSLAGEETQYF. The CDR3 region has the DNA TGTGCCAGCAGCTCCTTAGCGGGGGAAGAGACCCAGTACTTC.

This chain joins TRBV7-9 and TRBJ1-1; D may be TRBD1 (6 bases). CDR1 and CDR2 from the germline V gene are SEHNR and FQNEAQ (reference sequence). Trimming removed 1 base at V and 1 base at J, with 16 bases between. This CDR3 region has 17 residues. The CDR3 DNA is TGTGCCAGCAGCTTAGGATATTCGGGGACACCGAACACTGAAGCTTTCTTT. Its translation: CASSLGYSGTPNTEAFF.

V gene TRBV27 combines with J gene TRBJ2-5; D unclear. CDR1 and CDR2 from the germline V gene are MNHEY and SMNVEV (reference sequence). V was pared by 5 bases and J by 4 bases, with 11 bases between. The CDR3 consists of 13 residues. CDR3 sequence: CASSPRVGETQYF. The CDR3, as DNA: TGTGCCAGCAGTCCCCGGGTTGGAGAGACCCAGTACTTC.

CDR3 nucleotides: TGTGCCATCAGTGAGTCGCAGGGTGGAGGAGAGACCCAGTACTTC. Protein sequence: CAISESQGGGETQYF. The rearrangement joins TRBV10-3 to TRBJ2-5; D could derive from TRBD1 or TRBD2 (5 bases each). Germline CDR1 and CDR2: ENHRY and SYGVKD. Trimming cost V 0 bases and J 4 bases, with 12 bases left between them. The CDR3 has 15 amino acids.

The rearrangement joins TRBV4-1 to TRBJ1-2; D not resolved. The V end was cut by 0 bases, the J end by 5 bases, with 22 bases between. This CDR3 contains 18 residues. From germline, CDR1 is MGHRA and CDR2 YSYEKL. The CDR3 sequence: CASSQESIDSSNFYGYTF. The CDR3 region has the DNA TGCGCCAGCAGCCAAGAATCCATCGACTCTTCGAACTTTTATGGCTACACCTTC.

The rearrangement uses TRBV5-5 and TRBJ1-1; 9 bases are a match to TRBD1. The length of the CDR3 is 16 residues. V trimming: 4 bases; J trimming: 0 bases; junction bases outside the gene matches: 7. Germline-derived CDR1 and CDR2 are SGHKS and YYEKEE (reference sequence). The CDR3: CASSPGQGPLNTEAFF. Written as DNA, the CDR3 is TGTGCCAGCAGCCCCGGACAGGGGCCCTTGAACACTGAAGCTTTCTTT.

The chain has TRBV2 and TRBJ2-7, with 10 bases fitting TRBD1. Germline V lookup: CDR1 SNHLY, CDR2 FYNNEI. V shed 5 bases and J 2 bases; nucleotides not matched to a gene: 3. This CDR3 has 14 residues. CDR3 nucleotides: TGTGCCAGCAGTAGGGACAGGGGCCCCTACGAGCAGTACTTC. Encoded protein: CASSRDRGPYEQYF.

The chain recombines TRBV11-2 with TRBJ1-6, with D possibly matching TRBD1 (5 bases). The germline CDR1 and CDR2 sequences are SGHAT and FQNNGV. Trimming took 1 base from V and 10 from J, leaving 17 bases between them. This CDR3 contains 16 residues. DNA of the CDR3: TGTGCCAGCAGCTTAGGCAGGCAGGGAAGGGGCTCACCCCTCCACTTT. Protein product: CASSLGRQGRGSPLHF.

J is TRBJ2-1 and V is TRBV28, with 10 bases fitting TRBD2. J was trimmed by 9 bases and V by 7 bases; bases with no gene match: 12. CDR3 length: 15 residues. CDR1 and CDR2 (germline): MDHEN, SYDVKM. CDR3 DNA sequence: TGTGCCAGCACTAAAGCGGGGGGGCTCAGGGGTGAGCAGTTCTTC. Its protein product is CASTKAGGLRGEQFF.

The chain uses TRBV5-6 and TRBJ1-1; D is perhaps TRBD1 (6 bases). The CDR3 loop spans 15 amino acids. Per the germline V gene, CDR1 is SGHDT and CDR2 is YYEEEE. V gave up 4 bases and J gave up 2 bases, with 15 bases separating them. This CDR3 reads CASSASTTGNTEAFF. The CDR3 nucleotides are TGTGCCAGCAGCGCATCGACGACAGGTAACACTGAAGCTTTCTTT.

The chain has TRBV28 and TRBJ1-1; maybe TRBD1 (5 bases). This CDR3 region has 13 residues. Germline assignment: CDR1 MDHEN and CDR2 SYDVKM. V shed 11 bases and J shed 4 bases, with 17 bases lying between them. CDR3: CASGGGRGTEAFF. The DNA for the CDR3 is TGTGCCTCCGGGGGAGGACGGGGCACTGAAGCTTTCTTT.

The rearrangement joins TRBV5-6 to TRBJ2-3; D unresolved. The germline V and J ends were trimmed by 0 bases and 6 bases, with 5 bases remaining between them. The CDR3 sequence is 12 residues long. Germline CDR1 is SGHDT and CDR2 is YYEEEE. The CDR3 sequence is CASSLEGDTQYF. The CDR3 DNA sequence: TGTGCCAGCAGCTTGGAAGGGGATACGCAGTATTTT.

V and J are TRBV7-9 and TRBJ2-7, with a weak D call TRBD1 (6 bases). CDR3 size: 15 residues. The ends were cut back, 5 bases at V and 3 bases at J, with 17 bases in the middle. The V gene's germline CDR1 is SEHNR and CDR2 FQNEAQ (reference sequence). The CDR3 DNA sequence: TGTGCCAGCAGCGGAGGACAGAGACGGATCTACGAGCAGTACTTC. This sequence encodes CASSGGQRRIYEQYF. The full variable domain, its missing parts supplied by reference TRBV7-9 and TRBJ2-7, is DTGVSQNPRHKITKRGQNVTFRCDPISEHNRLYWYRQTLGQGPEFLTYFQNEAQLEKSRLLSDRFSAERPKGSFSTLEIQRTEQGDSAMYLCASSGGQRRIYEQYFGPGTRLTVT.

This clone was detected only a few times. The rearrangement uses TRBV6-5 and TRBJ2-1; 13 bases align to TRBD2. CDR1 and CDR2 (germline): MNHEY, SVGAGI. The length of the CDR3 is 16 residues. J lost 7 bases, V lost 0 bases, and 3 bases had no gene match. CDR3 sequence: CASSYSGLAGANEQFF. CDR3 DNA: TGTGCCAGCAGTTACTCAGGACTAGCGGGAGCTAATGAGCAGTTCTTC.

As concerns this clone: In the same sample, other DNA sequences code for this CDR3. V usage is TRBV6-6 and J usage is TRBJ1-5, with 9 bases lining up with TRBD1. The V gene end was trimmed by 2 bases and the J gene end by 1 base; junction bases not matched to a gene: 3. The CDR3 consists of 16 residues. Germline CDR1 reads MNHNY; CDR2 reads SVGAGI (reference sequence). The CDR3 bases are TGTGCCAGCAGTTACCCGGGACAGGGAAGCAATCAGCCCCAGCATTTT. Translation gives CASSYPGQGSNQPQHF.

CDR3 loop: CASSRIAGVLYEQYF. The CDR3 region has the DNA TGTGCCAGCAGCCGAATAGCGGGAGTTCTCTACGAGCAGTACTTC. The genes are TRBV7-2 and TRBJ2-5, with 9 bases that match TRBD2. The J call may be incorrect, as the DNA end agrees better with TRBJ2-7. CDR3 length: 15 residues. In germline, CDR1 is SGHTA, CDR2 FQGNSA.

CDR3 region: CAILGDRYNEQFF. The CDR3 bases are TGTGCCATCTTGGGGGACAGGTACAATGAGCAGTTCTTC. The chain employs TRBV10-3 and TRBJ2-1; TRBD1 matches at 8 bases. The CDR3 covers 13 residues. The V gene end was trimmed by 8 bases and the J gene end by 4 bases; junction bases not matched to a gene: 4. CDR1 ENHRY and CDR2 SYGVKD come from the germline V gene.

The CDR3 sequence is CASSPGAQGGETQYF. As DNA, the CDR3 is TGTGCCAGCAGTCCTGGGGCGCAGGGCGGAGAGACCCAGTACTTC. V usage is TRBV5-4 and J usage is TRBJ2-5, with a possible D match to TRBD1 (5 bases). The V gene lost 5 bases and the J gene lost 4 bases, with 18 bases spanning the gap. The germline V gene encodes CDR1 SGHNT and CDR2 YYREEE (reference sequence). The CDR3 runs 15 residues.